One sample yielded the 13 T cell receptor beta chains listed below, sequenced in a study of cytomegalovirus exposure and HLA in healthy donors. Use of 60 Vbeta and 13 Jbeta primers characterized the PCR. TCRdb keeps only in-frame clones here, not all; method: immunoSEQ multiplex PCR. The data hold roughly 240,000 clones, with 78% observed a single time. Specimen: PBMCs. All receptors derive from a boy aged 5-17 years in good health and CMV-seronegative.

The CDR3 sequence is CASRGDRTYEQYF. In DNA, the CDR3 is TGTGCCAGCAGGGGGGACAGGACCTACGAGCAGTACTTC. J is TRBJ2-7 and V is TRBV6-1; TRBD1 matches at 8 bases. Germline-derived CDR1 and CDR2 are MNHNS and SASEGT. Trimming at V came to 6 bases and at J to 2 bases, leaving 3 bases not matched to a gene. This CDR3 has 13 residues.

This chain uses TRBV9 with TRBJ2-7, with D perhaps TRBD1 (6 bases). Germline values: CDR1 SGDLS, CDR2 YYNGEE. Trimming took off 1 base at V and 5 bases at J, with 16 bases between the two ends. This CDR3 is built from 15 residues. The CDR3 DNA follows: TGTGCCAGCAGCGTATCACAGGGTCGGGTTGACGAGCAGTACTTC. This encodes CASSVSQGRVDEQYF.

This clone showed up just once. The J gene is TRBJ2-1, the V gene TRBV5-1; the match to TRBD2 covers 15 bases. V trimming: 4 bases; J trimming: 1 base; junction bases outside the gene matches: 6. Germline assignment: CDR1 SGHRS and CDR2 YFSETQ. CDR3 size: 18 residues. CDR3 sequence (DNA): TGCGCCAGCAGCCCGCCGGGACTAGCGGGAGGATCCTACAATGAGCAGTTCTTC. It is translated as CASSPPGLAGGSYNEQFF.

The gene calls are TRBV29-1 and TRBJ2-1; 9 positions agree with TRBD2. Trimming cost V 8 bases and J 4 bases; bases outside gene matches: 12. This CDR3 comprises 15 residues. Germline CDR1 and CDR2: SQVTM and ANQGSEA. CDR3 amino acids: CSYSPMTSGYNEQFF. CDR3 DNA: TGCAGCTATAGCCCAATGACTAGCGGATACAATGAGCAGTTCTTC.

The chain employs TRBV18 and TRBJ2-7; D may be TRBD2 (6 bases). The CDR3 loop spans 14 amino acids. V was pared by 2 bases and J by 6 bases, with 14 bases between. Germline CDR1 KGHSH, CDR2 LQKENI. CDR3 in DNA: TGTGCCAGCTCACCAAGCGGGCTAGGCATCGAGCAGTACTTC. This codes for CASSPSGLGIEQYF. Full variable domain (rest looked up from reference TRBV18 and TRBJ2-7): NAGVMQNPRHLVRRRGQEARLRCSPMKGHSHVYWYRQLPEEGLKFMVYLQKENIIDESGMPKERFSAEFPKEGPSILRIQQVVRGDSAAYFCASSPSGLGIEQYFGPGTRLTVT.

This sequence joins TRBV5-1 and TRBJ1-3; 7 bases line up with TRBD1. Germline V gene data show CDR1 as SGHRS and CDR2 as YFSETQ. Trimming at V came to 2 bases and at J to 2 bases, leaving 13 bases not matched to a gene. This CDR3 is 18 amino acids long. The DNA of the CDR3 is TGCGCCAGCAGCTTTACGGGAATCGACAGGGACCCTGGAAACACCATATATTTT. This gives the protein CASSFTGIDRDPGNTIYF.

The rearrangement joins TRBV11-3 to TRBJ2-2; D remains ambiguous. Per germline, CDR1 SGHNT and CDR2 YENEEA. V was shortened by 5 bases and J by 4 bases, with 14 bases between the two germline ends. The CDR3 extends over 15 amino acids. The CDR3 sequence is CASSLGGSPTGELFF. The CDR3 region has the DNA TGTGCCAGCAGCCTAGGCGGCTCACCCACCGGGGAGCTGTTTTTT.

J is TRBJ2-6 and V is TRBV29-1; D remains ambiguous. Germline CDR1 SQVTM, CDR2 ANQGSEA. This CDR3 comprises 15 residues. Trimming removed 4 bases from V and 0 bases from J, with 10 bases in between. In DNA, the CDR3 is TGCAGCGTTGTCTCTAACCCCTCTGGGGCCAACGTCCTGACTTTC. It is translated as CSVVSNPSGANVLTF. The full variable domain, its missing parts supplied by reference TRBV29-1 and TRBJ2-6, is SAVISQKPSRDICQRGTSLTIQCQVDSQVTMMFWYRQQPGQSLTLIATANQGSEATYESGFVIDKFPISRPNLTFSTLTVSNMSPEDSSIYLCSVVSNPSGANVLTFGAGSRLTVL.

The chain links TRBV5-1 to TRBJ2-1; D unclear. Germline values: CDR1 SGHRS, CDR2 YFSETQ. CDR3 length: 12 amino acids. The V and J ends lost 7 bases and 8 bases respectively, with 13 bases between them. CDR3 sequence reads: CASGSGLYEQFF. CDR3 DNA sequence: TGCGCCAGCGGGTCAGGTTTGTATGAGCAGTTCTTC.

The chain carries TRBV5-1 and TRBJ2-7, with TRBD2 matching over 8 bases. Trimming took 0 bases from V and 2 from J; bases not matched to a gene: 4. The CDR3 length is 15 residues. The germline CDR1 and CDR2 sequences are SGHRS and YFSETQ. CDR3 DNA sequence: TGCGCCAGCAGCTTGGCCAGCGGGGGTGCCTACGAGCAGTACTTC. This translates into CASSLASGGAYEQYF.

The rearrangement uses TRBV10-1 and TRBJ2-1; D call uncertain. Deletions cut 2 bases from V and 9 bases from J, with 8 bases between. The germline CDR1 and CDR2 sequences are WNHNN and SYGVQD (reference sequence). The CDR3 totals 12 residues. This CDR3 is CASSETLGEQFF. CDR3 sequence (DNA): TGCGCCAGCAGTGAGACTCTAGGTGAGCAGTTCTTC.

This chain links TRBV5-1 with TRBJ2-3; D ambiguous. Trimming took 0 bases from V and 2 from J, leaving 7 bases between them. The CDR3 is made up of 14 amino acids. In germline, CDR1 is SGHRS, CDR2 YFSETQ. The CDR3 coding sequence is TGCGCCAGCAGCTTGGGAACTTTCACAGATACGCAGTATTTT. Translated: CASSLGTFTDTQYF.

There are a few counts of this clone. The rearrangement links TRBV7-6 to TRBJ1-6, with 9 bases matching TRBD1. The V and J ends lost 5 bases and 9 bases, in that order; junction bases with no gene match: 5. This CDR3 is 14 amino acids long. CDR1 SGHVS and CDR2 FNYEAQ come from the germline V gene. This CDR3 reads CASSPGQGSSPLHF. The CDR3 bases are TGTGCCAGCAGCCCTGGACAGGGGAGTTCACCCCTCCACTTT.